This T cell receptor (beta chain) emerged from a study of Graves' ophthalmopathy and Graves' hyperthyroidism. All donors with ophthalmopathy were recorded as having moderate-to-severe activity, CAS ≥3, NOSPECS ≥4 and a duration under 3 months. The authors used Ficoll-Paque density gradient centrifugation to separate PBMCs. The input was around 9.9 ml of fresh peripheral blood. The CDR3 is 16 amino acids. CDR1 SQVTM and CDR2 ANQGSEA come from the germline V gene. The V segment lost 2 bases and the J segment 4 bases; nucleotides outside the gene matches: 9. RNA transcripts provided the template for amplifying TCR beta CDR3 regions. An initial RT-PCR round employing HTBI primers preceded a second-round multiplex PCR. TCRdb reanalysed the multiplex PCR reads using MiXCR and keeps one entry per CDR3 protein. The data contain 500,000 to 800,000 distinct CDR3 sequences, just over 40% of them singletons. This clonotype was picked up one time.

The chain joins TRBV29-1 to TRBJ1-4; 8 bases are a match to TRBD1. The sample comprised peripheral blood. This TCR derives from an adult man with Graves' ophthalmopathy. In nucleotides, the CDR3 is TGCAGCGTTGAAAACAGGGGGGACGGTCATAATGAAAAACTGTTTTTT. Translating it yields CSVENRGDGHNEKLFF.